One T cell receptor (beta chain) is described in this entry. Its target is not known. These data come from a study of cytomegalovirus exposure and HLA in healthy donors. Trimming stripped 3 bases from V and 6 bases from J, with 15 bases between. CDR1 and CDR2 from the germline V gene are SGDLS and YYNGEE. The CDR3 has 14 residues. Primers: 60 Vbeta forward and 13 Jbeta reverse. The protocol was immunoSEQ multiplex PCR, while the TCRdb copy is restricted to in-frame clones and leaves out a portion. The sample contains 140,000 or so clones, around 84% of which appear only once. Study-level points and caveats: Previous analysis showed most TCR beta V segments were productive about 90% or about 30% of the time.

The clonotype was recovered from a boy younger than 10 in good health and CMV-seronegative. The chain uses TRBV9 and TRBJ1-1; no clear D. Sequenced: PBMCs. This chain's CDR3 is CASSAGRIVAEAFF. CDR3 DNA: TGTGCCAGCAGCGCGGGGAGAATCGTCGCTGAAGCTTTCTTT.